Reported below is one T cell receptor beta chain. This sample was taken from a study of cytomegalovirus exposure and HLA in healthy donors. Amplification used 60 Vbeta primers and 13 Jbeta primers. TCRdb's table, derived via immunoSEQ multiplex PCR, lists solely in-frame clones and lacks some. The sample lists roughly 130,000 clones, roughly 80% occurring once. The CDR3 sequence is 15 residues long. The clonotype comes from a middle-aged woman in good health and CMV-seronegative. Sequenced material: PBMCs. This chain links TRBV21-1 with TRBJ2-5; the table names TRBD1, a call not compared with the DNA. The J call may be incorrect, as the DNA end agrees better with TRBJ2-7. TRBV21-1 has pseudogene status. The CDR3 here is CASSNFGTGDYEQYF. Written as DNA, the CDR3 is TGTGCCAGCAGCAATTTCGGGACAGGGGACTACGAGCAGTACTTC.